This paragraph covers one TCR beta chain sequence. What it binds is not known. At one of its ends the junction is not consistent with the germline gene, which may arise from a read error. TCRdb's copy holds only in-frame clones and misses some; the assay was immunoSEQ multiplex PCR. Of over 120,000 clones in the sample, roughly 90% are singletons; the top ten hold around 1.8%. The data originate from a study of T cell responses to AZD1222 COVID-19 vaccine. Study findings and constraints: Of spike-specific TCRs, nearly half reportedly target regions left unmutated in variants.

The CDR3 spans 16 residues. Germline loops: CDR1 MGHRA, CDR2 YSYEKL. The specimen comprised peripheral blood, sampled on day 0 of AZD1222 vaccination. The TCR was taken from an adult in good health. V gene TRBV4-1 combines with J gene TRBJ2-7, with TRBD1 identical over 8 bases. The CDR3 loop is CARSPPGGASYYEQYF. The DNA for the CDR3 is TGCGCCCGCAGCCCGCCAGGGGGCGCGAGCTACTACGAGCAGTACTTC.